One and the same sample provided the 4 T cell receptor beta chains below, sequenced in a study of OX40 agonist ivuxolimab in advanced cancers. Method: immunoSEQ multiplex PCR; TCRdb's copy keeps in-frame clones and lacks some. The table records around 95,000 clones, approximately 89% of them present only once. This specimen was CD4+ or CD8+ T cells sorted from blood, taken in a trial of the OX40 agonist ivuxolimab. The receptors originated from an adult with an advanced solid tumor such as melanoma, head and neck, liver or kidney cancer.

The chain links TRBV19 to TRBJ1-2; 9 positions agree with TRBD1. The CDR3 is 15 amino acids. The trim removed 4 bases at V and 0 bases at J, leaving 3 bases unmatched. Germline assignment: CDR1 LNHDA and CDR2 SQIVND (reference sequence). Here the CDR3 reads CASSTTGGSNYGYTF. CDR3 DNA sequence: TGTGCCAGTAGTACAACAGGGGGCTCTAACTATGGCTACACCTTC.

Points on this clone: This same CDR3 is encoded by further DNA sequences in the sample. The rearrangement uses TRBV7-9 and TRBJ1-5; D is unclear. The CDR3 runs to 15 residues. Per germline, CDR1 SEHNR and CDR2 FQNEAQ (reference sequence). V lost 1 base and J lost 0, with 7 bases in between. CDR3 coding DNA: TGTGCCAGCAGCTTAGGCGGTTATAGCAATCAGCCCCAGCATTTT. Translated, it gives CASSLGGYSNQPQHF. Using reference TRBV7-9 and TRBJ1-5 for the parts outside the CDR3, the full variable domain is DTGVSQNPRHKITKRGQNVTFRCDPISEHNRLYWYRQTLGQGPEFLTYFQNEAQLEKSRLLSDRFSAERPKGSFSTLEIQRTEQGDSAMYLCASSLGGYSNQPQHFGDGTRLSIL.

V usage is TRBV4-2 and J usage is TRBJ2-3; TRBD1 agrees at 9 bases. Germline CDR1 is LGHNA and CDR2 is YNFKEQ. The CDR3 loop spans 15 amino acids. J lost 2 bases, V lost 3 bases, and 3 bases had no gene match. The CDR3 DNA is TGTGCCAGCAGCCACGGGACAGGGACCACAGATACGCAGTATTTT. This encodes CASSHGTGTTDTQYF.

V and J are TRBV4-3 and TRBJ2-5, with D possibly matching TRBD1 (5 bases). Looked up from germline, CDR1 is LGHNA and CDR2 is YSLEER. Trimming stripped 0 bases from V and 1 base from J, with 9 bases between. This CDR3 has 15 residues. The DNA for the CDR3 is TGCGCCAGCAGCCAAGATTTTAGGGGCCAAGAGACCCAGTACTTC. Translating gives CASSQDFRGQETQYF.